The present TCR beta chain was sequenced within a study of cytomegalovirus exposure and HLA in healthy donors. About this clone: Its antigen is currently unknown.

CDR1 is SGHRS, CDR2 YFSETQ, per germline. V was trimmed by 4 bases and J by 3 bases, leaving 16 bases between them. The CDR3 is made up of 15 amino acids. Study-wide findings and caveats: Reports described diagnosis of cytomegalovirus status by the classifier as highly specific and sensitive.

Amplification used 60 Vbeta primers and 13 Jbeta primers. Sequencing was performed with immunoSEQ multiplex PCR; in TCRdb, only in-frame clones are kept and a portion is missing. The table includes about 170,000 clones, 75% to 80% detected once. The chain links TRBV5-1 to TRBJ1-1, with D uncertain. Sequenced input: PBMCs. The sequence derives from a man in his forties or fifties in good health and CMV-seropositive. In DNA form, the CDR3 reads TGCGCCAGCAGCCCCTCGGGTAGGGAGGACACTGAAGCTTTCTTT. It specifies CASSPSGREDTEAFF.